A single sample gave rise to the 4 T cell receptor beta chains below, sequenced in a study of blood T cell repertoires in COVID-19. The repertoire was sequenced with immunoSEQ multiplex PCR; TCRdb's copy has only in-frame clones and lacks some. The data hold 300,000 or so clones, with roughly nine tenths observed a single time. The sample was peripheral blood. These receptors came from a man aged 18 to 29 who had recovered from COVID-19.

The chain uses TRBV6-6 and TRBJ2-3; possible D gene TRBD1, 5 bases. Germline V gene sequence: CDR1 MNHNY, CDR2 SVGAGI (reference sequence). Trimming took 5 bases from V and 6 from J, leaving 9 bases between them. The CDR3 has 12 amino acids. The CDR3 here is CASSRYRDTQYF. CDR3 in DNA: TGTGCCAGCAGTCGATACAGGGATACGCAGTATTTT.

The rearrangement uses TRBV7-9 and TRBJ2-7; TRBD1 matches 11 bases. Germline assignment: CDR1 SEHNR and CDR2 FQNEAQ (reference sequence). This CDR3 contains 16 residues. The J segment lost 4 bases and the V segment lost 5 bases, leaving 10 bases of the junction unmatched. The CDR3: CASSPRAGQGVYEQYF. CDR3 nucleotides: TGTGCCAGCAGCCCGAGGGCGGGACAGGGGGTATACGAGCAGTACTTC.

This clone occurred once. This chain joins TRBV7-2 and TRBJ1-6; possibly TRBD1 for D (6 bases). The CDR3 runs to 15 residues. Trimming removed 0 bases at V and 9 bases at J, with 12 bases between. CDR1 is SGHTA and CDR2 is FQGNSA in the germline V gene. CDR3 in amino acids: CASSLAGASGSPLHF. In DNA form, the CDR3 reads TGTGCCAGCAGCTTAGCGGGGGCGTCGGGTTCACCCCTCCACTTT. The full variable domain, completed using reference TRBV7-2 and TRBJ1-6, is GAGVSQSPSNKVTEKGKDVELRCDPISGHTALYWYRQSLGQGLEFLIYFQGNSAPDKSGLPSDRFSAERTGGSVSTLTIQRTQQEDSAVYLCASSLAGASGSPLHFGNGTRLTVT.

The chain uses TRBV18 and TRBJ1-1; 9 nucleotides match TRBD1. V trimming: 5 bases; J trimming: 0 bases; junction bases outside the gene matches: 4. The CDR3 runs 15 residues. CDR1 and CDR2 from the germline V gene are KGHSH and LQKENI. CDR3 DNA: TGTGCCAGCTCAGGGGGGACAGGGTTGAACACTGAAGCTTTCTTT. Encoded protein: CASSGGTGLNTEAFF. Full variable domain (missing parts from reference TRBV18 and TRBJ1-1): NAGVMQNPRHLVRRRGQEARLRCSPMKGHSHVYWYRQLPEEGLKFMVYLQKENIIDESGMPKERFSAEFPKEGPSILRIQQVVRGDSAAYFCASSGGTGLNTEAFFGQGTRLTVV.